These 20 T cell receptor beta chains share one sample of origin, sequenced in a study of blood T cell repertoires in COVID-19. Produced via immunoSEQ multiplex PCR; TCRdb's table is partial and in-frame only. This sample has under 350,000 clones, with 70% to 90% found just once. The sample was peripheral blood. The receptors come from a man aged 18 to 30 with active or convalescent COVID-19.

This clone was observed once. The chain links TRBV5-4 to TRBJ2-1; 10 nucleotides line up with TRBD2. Germline values: CDR1 SGHNT, CDR2 YYREEE (reference sequence). The length of the CDR3 is 15 residues. V was clipped by 2 bases and J by 7 bases; unmatched bases: 6. CDR3 bases: TGTGCCAGCAGCTTCGGCGCTAGCGGGGGTAATGAGCAGTTCTTC. Translated: CASSFGASGGNEQFF. The whole variable domain, filled in from reference TRBV5-4 and TRBJ2-1, reads ETGVTQSPTHLIKTRGQQVTLRCSSQSGHNTVSWYQQALGQGPQFIFQYYREEENGRGNFPPRFSGLQFPNYSSELNVNALELDDSALYLCASSFGASGGNEQFFGPGTRLTVL.

The V call is TRBV28, the J call TRBJ1-1; tentative D call: TRBD1 (5 bases). V was clipped by 3 bases and J by 1 base, with 15 bases between them. Germline CDR1 MDHEN, CDR2 SYDVKM. The CDR3 covers 16 residues. CDR3 region: CASSFVGLKSNTEAFF. CDR3 nucleotide sequence: TGTGCCAGCAGTTTTGTGGGGCTTAAATCGAACACTGAAGCTTTCTTT.

The V gene is TRBV19, the J gene TRBJ2-5; D is possibly TRBD2 (5 bases). The CDR3 totals 15 residues. V was cut by 5 bases and J by 3 bases, with 16 bases left in between. Germline V gives CDR1 LNHDA, CDR2 SQIVND (reference sequence). The CDR3 sequence is CASSSDLRAKETQYF. The DNA for the CDR3 is TGTGCCAGTAGTTCCGATCTGAGGGCCAAAGAGACCCAGTACTTC. Based on the CDR3 plus reference TRBV19 and TRBJ2-5, the full variable domain is DGGITQSPKYLFRKEGQNVTLSCEQNLNHDAMYWYRQDPGQGLRLIYYSQIVNDFQKGDIAEGYSVSREKKESFPLTVTSAQKNPTAFYLCASSSDLRAKETQYFGPGTRLLVL.

This chain joins TRBV7-9 and TRBJ2-2; 13 nucleotides match TRBD2. Germline CDR1 reads SEHNR; CDR2 reads FQNEAQ (reference sequence). Trimming took 4 bases from V and 7 from J; bases not matched to a gene: 12. The CDR3 has 18 residues. CDR3 coding DNA: TGTGCCAGCAGCTGGAAGGCCGGGACTAGCGGGGTGAACGGGGAGCTGTTTTTT. Its translation: CASSWKAGTSGVNGELFF.

This chain joins TRBV5-1 and TRBJ2-7; possible D gene TRBD2, 6 bases. Germline V CDR1 and CDR2: SGHRS, YFSETQ. V lost 4 bases and J 1 base, leaving 15 bases between the germline ends. The length of the CDR3 is 15 residues. The CDR3 loop reads CASSPGDSRSYEQYF. CDR3 sequence (DNA): TGCGCCAGCAGCCCCGGGGACTCACGATCCTACGAGCAGTACTTC.

J is TRBJ2-2 and V is TRBV9; D unclear. V was pared by 4 bases and J by 8 bases, with 9 bases between. CDR1 is SGDLS, CDR2 YYNGEE, per germline. The CDR3 extends over 12 amino acids. CDR3 loop: CASSLYRGELFF. The CDR3 region has the DNA TGTGCCAGCAGCTTATATAGAGGGGAGCTGTTTTTT.

The chain carries TRBV19 and TRBJ1-4; TRBD1 is a possible D gene (6 bases). Deletions cut 5 bases from V and 7 bases from J, with 14 bases between. Germline assignment: CDR1 LNHDA and CDR2 SQIVND (reference sequence). This CDR3 is built from 14 residues. The CDR3 loop is CASSVQGTIEKLFF. The CDR3 region has the DNA TGTGCCAGTAGTGTCCAGGGGACCATTGAAAAACTGTTTTTT.

The genes are TRBV6-1 and TRBJ1-4, with a weak D call TRBD1 (5 bases). The length of the CDR3 is 15 residues. V lost 2 bases, J lost 6 bases, and 13 bases lay in between. Germline CDR1 and CDR2: MNHNS and SASEGT. CDR3 region: CASSETVLGDEKLFF. The CDR3 nucleotides are TGTGCCAGCAGTGAAACGGTCTTAGGGGATGAAAAACTGTTTTTT.

The rearrangement uses TRBV28 and TRBJ2-3; possible D gene TRBD1, 6 bases. CDR1 is MDHEN, CDR2 SYDVKM, per germline. Trimming removed 5 bases at V and 2 bases at J, with 17 bases between. The CDR3 is made up of 16 amino acids. CDR3 in amino acids: CASSTPDSFSTDTQYF. The CDR3 DNA sequence: TGTGCCAGCAGTACGCCGGACAGCTTTTCCACAGATACGCAGTATTTT.

The rearrangement links TRBV7-9 to TRBJ2-7, with 11 bases lining up with TRBD2. CDR1 is SEHNR and CDR2 is FQNEAQ in the germline V gene (reference sequence). The CDR3 totals 16 residues. J was trimmed by 7 bases and V by 5 bases; bases with no gene match: 13. CDR3 in amino acids: CASSRRGTSGIREQYF. The CDR3 DNA reads as TGTGCCAGCAGCCGGCGAGGGACTAGCGGCATAAGGGAGCAGTACTTC.

V usage is TRBV3-1 (or the pseudogene TRBV3-2) and J usage is TRBJ1-5; D gene unclear. Germline V gene lookup returns CDR1 LGHDT and CDR2 YNNKEL (reference sequence). CDR3 length equals 13 residues. Trimming took 3 bases from V and 7 from J, leaving 10 bases between them. The CDR3 loop is CASSQLEQQPQHF. The CDR3 DNA reads TGTGCCAGCAGCCAGCTCGAACAGCAGCCCCAGCATTTT.

The chain joins TRBV7-2 to TRBJ1-2; D gene ambiguous. The V and J ends lost 4 bases and 6 bases respectively, with 15 bases between them. The CDR3 runs 14 residues. In germline, CDR1 is SGHTA, CDR2 FQGNSA. CDR3 nucleotides: TGTGCCAGCAGCTCCGAGCCCCAGAGGCATGGCTACACCTTC. Translated, it gives CASSSEPQRHGYTF.

This sequence joins TRBV6-5 and TRBJ2-1; 9 nucleotides match TRBD2. The germline V gene encodes CDR1 MNHEY and CDR2 SVGAGI. CDR3 length equals 16 residues. V shed 2 bases, J shed 7 bases, and the junction held 9 bases outside the gene matches. This chain's CDR3 is CASSYRVAGVSNEQFF. CDR3 coding DNA: TGTGCCAGCAGTTACCGGGTAGCGGGAGTATCAAATGAGCAGTTCTTC.

The chain employs TRBV28 and TRBJ1-2, with TRBD1 identical over 7 bases. The CDR3 runs to 15 residues. The germline gives CDR1 MDHEN, CDR2 SYDVKM. V shed 4 bases, J shed 4 bases, and the junction held 9 bases outside the gene matches. Written as DNA, the CDR3 is TGTGCCAGCAGTTCTCTCCCGGGACAGCTCTATGGCTACACCTTC. Its translation is CASSSLPGQLYGYTF.

The chain joins TRBV29-1 to TRBJ2-1; 11 nucleotides line up with TRBD1. The CDR3 is made up of 11 amino acids. With 6 bases clipped from V and 8 bases from J, the junction kept 0 bases outside the gene matches. Germline CDR1 reads SQVTM; CDR2 reads ANQGSEA. CDR3 in amino acids: CSVGQGDEQFF. In nucleotides, the CDR3 is TGCAGCGTGGGACAGGGGGATGAGCAGTTCTTC.

The V and J genes are TRBV9 and TRBJ2-1; 7 bases fit TRBD2. V shed 4 bases, J shed 6 bases, and the junction held 4 bases outside the gene matches. The length of the CDR3 is 13 residues. Germline V gene lookup returns CDR1 SGDLS and CDR2 YYNGEE. CDR3 sequence reads: CASSLGLSNEQFF. Here the CDR3 DNA reads TGTGCCAGCAGCCTGGGACTATCCAATGAGCAGTTCTTC.

Note on this clone: Other DNA sequences from this sample encode an identical CDR3 as well. The chain links TRBV6-5 to TRBJ2-7, with TRBD2 identical over 10 bases. The V gene end was trimmed by 6 bases and the J gene end by 4 bases; junction bases not matched to a gene: 3. The CDR3 sequence is 13 residues long. Germline V gene sequence: CDR1 MNHEY, CDR2 SVGAGI. The CDR3: CASRGLAAYEQYF. CDR3 DNA sequence: TGTGCCAGCAGAGGACTAGCGGCTTACGAGCAGTACTTC.

This chain uses TRBV3-1 (or the pseudogene TRBV3-2) with TRBJ2-3; 9 bases are a match to TRBD2. Germline values: CDR1 LGHDT, CDR2 YNNKEL (reference sequence). Trimming cost V 6 bases and J 10 bases; bases outside gene matches: 5. The CDR3 is made up of 12 amino acids. CDR3 nucleotides: TGTGCCAGCAGTAGCGGGGGTCGGCCGCAGTATTTT. It encodes CASSSGGRPQYF.

J is TRBJ2-7 and V is TRBV9, with 8 bases matching TRBD2. The V segment lost 4 bases and the J segment 2 bases; nucleotides outside the gene matches: 11. The CDR3 runs to 16 residues. Germline V lookup: CDR1 SGDLS, CDR2 YYNGEE. CDR3 in DNA: TGTGCCAGCAGCCGAGGCGGGGGGCCCCCAACCTACGAGCAGTACTTC. This sequence encodes CASSRGGGPPTYEQYF.

The chain employs TRBV7-3 and TRBJ2-3, with D possibly being TRBD2 (5 bases). Looked up from germline, CDR1 is SGHTA and CDR2 is FQGTGA. The CDR3 loop spans 17 amino acids. V was cut by 3 bases and J by 2 bases, with 18 bases left in between. CDR3 loop: CASSFDAGTPYTDTQYF. Here the CDR3 DNA reads TGTGCCAGCAGCTTTGATGCGGGTACGCCCTACACAGATACGCAGTATTTT.